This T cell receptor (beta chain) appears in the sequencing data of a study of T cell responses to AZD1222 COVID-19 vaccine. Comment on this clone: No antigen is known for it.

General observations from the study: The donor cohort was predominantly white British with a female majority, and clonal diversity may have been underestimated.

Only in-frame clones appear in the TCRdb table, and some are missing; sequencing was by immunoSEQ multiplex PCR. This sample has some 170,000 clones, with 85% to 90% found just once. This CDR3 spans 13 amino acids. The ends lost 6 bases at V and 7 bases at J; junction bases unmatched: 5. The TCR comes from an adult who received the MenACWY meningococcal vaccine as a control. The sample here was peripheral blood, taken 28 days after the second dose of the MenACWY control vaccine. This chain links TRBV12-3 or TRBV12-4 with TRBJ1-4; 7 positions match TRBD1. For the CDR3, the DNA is TGTGCCAGCAGCGCCACAGGGGTTGAAAAACTGTTTTTT. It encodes CASSATGVEKLFF.